This T cell receptor (beta chain) was profiled in a study of T cells in Graves' hyperthyroidism and ophthalmopathy. The germline V gene encodes CDR1 SGHVS and CDR2 FQNEAQ. V shed 3 bases, J shed 7 bases, and the junction held 9 bases outside the gene matches. The CDR3 spans 15 residues. Researchers took RNA transcripts and amplified the TCR beta CDR3 regions from them. First-round RT-PCR with HTBI primers amplified the TCR CDR3 region. One entry per CDR3 protein results from TCRdb running MiXCR on the multiplex PCR reads. Among 380,000 or so distinct CDR3 sequences, around 14% were seen once, and the ten largest hold 20% to 25%. Patients with uncontrolled infections, other autoimmune diseases, pregnancy or lactation were excluded.

The sequence was collected from a woman in her 30s with Graves' hyperthyroidism. The chain links TRBV7-8 to TRBJ2-1, with TRBD1 matching 7 bases. Material: blood. CDR3 coding DNA: TGTGCCAGCAGCTTGACTCAGGGGGTTAAGAATGAGCAGTTCTTC. Translation gives CASSLTQGVKNEQFF.